These 9 T cell receptor beta chains were all obtained from the same sample, sequenced in a study of blood T cell repertoires in COVID-19. TCRdb keeps only in-frame clones here, not all; method: immunoSEQ multiplex PCR. There are about 140,000 clones in the sample; 75% to 80% occur only once, and around 2.9% lies in the top ten. Sequencing was done on a sample of PBMCs or T cells enriched from blood (not recorded which). The receptors come from a woman aged 45-65 years who had recovered from COVID-19.

The chain carries TRBV7-9 and TRBJ2-1; 7 bases agree with TRBD2. Germline assignment: CDR1 SEHNR and CDR2 FQNEAQ (reference sequence). V dropped 0 bases and J dropped 6; count of bases not matched to a gene: 5. The CDR3 is made up of 15 amino acids. In nucleotides, the CDR3 is TGTGCCAGCAGCTTAGCGGGGGGGGAACCCAATGAGCAGTTCTTC. Amino acids: CASSLAGGEPNEQFF. Drawing the rest from reference TRBV7-9 and TRBJ2-1, the complete variable domain is DTGVSQNPRHKITKRGQNVTFRCDPISEHNRLYWYRQTLGQGPEFLTYFQNEAQLEKSRLLSDRFSAERPKGSFSTLEIQRTEQGDSAMYLCASSLAGGEPNEQFFGPGTRLTVL.

The V gene is TRBV28, the J gene TRBJ2-7; D gene uncertain. Germline V lookup: CDR1 MDHEN, CDR2 SYDVKM. Trimming pared 6 bases from V and 3 bases from J, leaving 9 bases between. The CDR3 contains 12 residues. CDR3 amino acids: CASSVAVYEQYF. Here the CDR3 DNA reads TGTGCCAGCAGCGTGGCCGTCTACGAGCAGTACTTC.

The chain combines TRBV11-3 with TRBJ2-5; D is perhaps TRBD2 (6 bases). The length of the CDR3 is 18 residues. The V and J ends lost 4 bases and 5 bases respectively, with 26 bases between them. Germline CDR1 is SGHNT and CDR2 is YENEEA. The CDR3 coding sequence is TGTGCCAGCAGCTCATTCGGCAGAACGGGGGACCTGCCCGAGACCCAGTACTTC. It is translated as CASSSFGRTGDLPETQYF.

On this clone: This may stem from a read error, because a much larger clone lies one nucleotide away. This sample also contains other DNA sequences that code for the same CDR3. The V and J genes are TRBV6-5 and TRBJ2-5; 8 bases are shared with TRBD2. CDR1 is MNHEY, CDR2 SVGAGI, per germline. The CDR3 length is 14 residues. V lost 4 bases, J lost 1 base, and 2 bases stayed unmatched. The CDR3 region is CASSWTSRQETQYF. The CDR3, as DNA: TGTGCCAGCAGTTGGACTAGCCGCCAAGAGACCCAGTACTTC.

This clone was seen a single time. This chain links TRBV28 with TRBJ2-1, with D perhaps TRBD2 (5 bases). The V and J ends lost 2 bases and 0 bases respectively, with 11 bases between them. The CDR3 is 16 amino acids. From germline, CDR1 is MDHEN and CDR2 SYDVKM. CDR3 protein: CASSLVGSVSYNEQFF. CDR3 coding DNA: TGTGCCAGCAGTTTAGTGGGTAGCGTCTCCTACAATGAGCAGTTCTTC. The whole variable domain, filled in from reference TRBV28 and TRBJ2-1, reads DVKVTQSSRYLVKRTGEKVFLECVQDMDHENMFWYRQDPGLGLRLIYFSYDVKMKEKGDIPEGYSVSREKKERFSLILESASTNQTSMYLCASSLVGSVSYNEQFFGPGTRLTVL.

V is TRBV11-1 and J is TRBJ2-1; 7 bases align to TRBD1. With V trimmed by 7 bases and J by 2 bases, 8 bases remained unmatched. The germline V gene has CDR1 SGHAT and CDR2 FQDESV (reference sequence). The CDR3 consists of 15 residues. In DNA form, the CDR3 reads TGTGCCAGCAAACCAACAGGGGTTACCTACAATGAGCAGTTCTTC. Translation gives CASKPTGVTYNEQFF.

The chain employs TRBV9 and TRBJ2-1; the D gene is possibly TRBD1 (6 bases). CDR1 SGDLS and CDR2 YYNGEE come from the germline V gene. Trimming shortened V by 0 bases and J by 5 bases, and 21 bases separated the two germline ends. This CDR3 region has 18 residues. CDR3 region: CASSVEDSRYGRHNEQFF. The CDR3 region has the DNA TGTGCCAGCAGCGTAGAGGACAGCCGGTACGGTCGGCACAATGAGCAGTTCTTC.

The chain is built from TRBV11-2 and TRBJ2-5, with TRBD2 matching over 10 bases. Germline V gene sequence: CDR1 SGHAT, CDR2 FQNNGV. This CDR3 has 15 residues. The trim removed 4 bases at V and 2 bases at J, leaving 4 bases unmatched. This chain's CDR3 is CASSSSGGSQETQYF. The CDR3 region has the DNA TGTGCCAGCAGCTCTAGCGGGGGATCTCAAGAGACCCAGTACTTC.

The rearrangement uses TRBV28 and TRBJ2-3; the D is unclear. Trimming shortened V by 6 bases and J by 0 bases, and 10 bases separated the two germline ends. Looked up from germline, CDR1 is MDHEN and CDR2 is SYDVKM. The CDR3 covers 14 residues. For the CDR3, the DNA is TGTGCCAGCAGGGGCCTCACTAGCACAGATACGCAGTATTTT. This gives the protein CASRGLTSTDTQYF.